This T cell receptor beta chain is from a study of T cell responses to AZD1222 COVID-19 vaccine. This CDR3 has 17 residues. Trimming took 6 bases from V and 0 from J, leaving 18 bases between them. CDR1 MDHEN and CDR2 SYDVKM come from the germline V gene. Findings and caveats of the study: White British donors predominated, females outnumbered males, and clonal diversity was possibly underestimated. Nearly half of the spike-specific TCRs reportedly recognize variant regions that carry no mutations. Spike was spanned by vaccine-associated CD4 TCRs, with dominance at 160-218 and 743-854.

Measured with immunoSEQ multiplex PCR; TCRdb has only the in-frame clones, and not every one. Of some 92,000 clones listed, roughly 88% are singletons. As for this clone: Its target is not known.

The TCR sequence derives from an adult in good health. The chain links TRBV28 to TRBJ1-5; D may be TRBD1 (5 bases). The specimen comprised peripheral blood, sampled on day 0 of AZD1222 vaccination. The CDR3 region has the DNA TGTGCCAGCAGCCATCCTCCGAGGGGTTATAGCAATCAGCCCCAGCATTTT. This gives the protein CASSHPPRGYSNQPQHF.